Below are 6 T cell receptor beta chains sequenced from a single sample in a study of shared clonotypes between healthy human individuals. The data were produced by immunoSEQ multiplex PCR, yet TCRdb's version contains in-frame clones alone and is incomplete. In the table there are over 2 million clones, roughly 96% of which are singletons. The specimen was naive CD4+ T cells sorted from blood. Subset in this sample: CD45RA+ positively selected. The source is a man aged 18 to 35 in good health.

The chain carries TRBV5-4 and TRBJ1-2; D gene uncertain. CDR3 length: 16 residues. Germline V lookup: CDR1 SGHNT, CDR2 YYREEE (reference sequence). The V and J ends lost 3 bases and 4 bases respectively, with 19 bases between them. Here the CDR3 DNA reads TGTGCCAGCAGCTCCGGTGGGAGGGAAAGGAGCTATGGCTACACCTTC. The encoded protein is CASSSGGRERSYGYTF.

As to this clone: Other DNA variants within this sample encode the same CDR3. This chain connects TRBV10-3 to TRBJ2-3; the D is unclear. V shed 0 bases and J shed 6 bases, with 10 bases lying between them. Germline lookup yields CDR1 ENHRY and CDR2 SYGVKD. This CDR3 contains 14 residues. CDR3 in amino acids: CAISESTSTDTQYF. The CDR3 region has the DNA TGTGCCATCAGTGAGTCGACTTCCACGGATACGCAGTATTTT.

CDR3 DNA sequence: TGTGCCAGCAGTCAGGGGGGCTCTAGGTACGAGCAGTACTTC. This sequence encodes CASSQGGSRYEQYF. V gene TRBV27 combines with J gene TRBJ2-7; D might be TRBD1 (7 bases). V gave up 5 bases and J gave up 4 bases, with 15 bases separating them. There are 14 residues in the CDR3. Germline V gives CDR1 MNHEY, CDR2 SMNVEV (reference sequence).

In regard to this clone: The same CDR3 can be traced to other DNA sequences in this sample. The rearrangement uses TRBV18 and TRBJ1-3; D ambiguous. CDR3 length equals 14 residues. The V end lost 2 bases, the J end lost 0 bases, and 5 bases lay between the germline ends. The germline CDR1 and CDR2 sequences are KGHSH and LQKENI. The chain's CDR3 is CASSPGSSGNTIYF. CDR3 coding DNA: TGTGCCAGCTCACCAGGGAGCTCTGGAAACACCATATATTTT.

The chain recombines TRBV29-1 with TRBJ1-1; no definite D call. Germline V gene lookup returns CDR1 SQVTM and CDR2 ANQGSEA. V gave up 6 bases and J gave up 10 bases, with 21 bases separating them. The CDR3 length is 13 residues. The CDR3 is CSVAPQAYKGAFF. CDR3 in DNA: TGCAGCGTCGCGCCGCAGGCTTATAAAGGAGCTTTCTTT.

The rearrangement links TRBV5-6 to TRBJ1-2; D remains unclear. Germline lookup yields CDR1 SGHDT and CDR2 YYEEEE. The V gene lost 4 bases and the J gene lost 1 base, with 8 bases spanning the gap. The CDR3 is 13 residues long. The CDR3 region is CASSAVGNYGYTF. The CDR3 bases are TGTGCCAGCAGCGCCGTAGGTAACTATGGCTACACCTTC.